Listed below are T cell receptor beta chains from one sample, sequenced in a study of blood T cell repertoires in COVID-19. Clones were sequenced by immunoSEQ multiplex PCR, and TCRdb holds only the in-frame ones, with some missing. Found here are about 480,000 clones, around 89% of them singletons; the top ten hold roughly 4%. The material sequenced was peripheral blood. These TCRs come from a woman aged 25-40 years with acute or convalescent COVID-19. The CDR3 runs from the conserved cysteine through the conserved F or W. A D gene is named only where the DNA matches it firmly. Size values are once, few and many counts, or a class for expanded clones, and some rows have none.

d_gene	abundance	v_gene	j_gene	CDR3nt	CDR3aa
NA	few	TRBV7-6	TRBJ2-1	TGTGCCAGCAGCCAGGCCCAGATGTCCTACAATGAGCAGTTCTTC	CASSQAQMSYNEQFF
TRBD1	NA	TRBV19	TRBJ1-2	TGTGCCAGTAGTATAATGGGACAGTGGGACGACTATGGCTACACCTTC	CASSIMGQWDDYGYTF
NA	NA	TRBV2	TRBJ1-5	TGTGCCAGCACCTTCGGAGGGGCTGGCAATCAGCCCCAGCATTTT	CASTFGGAGNQPQHF
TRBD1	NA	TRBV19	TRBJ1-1	TGTGCCAGTTCCGGGACAGGGGGCCCCGAAGCTTTCTTT	CASSGTGGPEAFF
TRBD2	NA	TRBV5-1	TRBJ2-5	TGCGCCAGCAGCTTGGAATGGGGGGGCCAAGAGACCCAGTACTTC	CASSLEWGGQETQYF
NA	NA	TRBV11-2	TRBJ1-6	TGTGCCAGCAGCTTGAGCGTCCCACCCCTCCACTTT	CASSLSVPPLHF
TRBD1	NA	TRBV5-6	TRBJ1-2	TGTGCCAGCAGCTTGGGGGGGACAGGGGACTATGGCTACACCTTC	CASSLGGTGDYGYTF
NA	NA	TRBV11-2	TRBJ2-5	TGTGCCAGCAGCTCAGGTCGGGGTAAAGAGACCCAGTACTTC	CASSSGRGKETQYF
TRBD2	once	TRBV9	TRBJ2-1	TGTGCCAGCAGCCCAGCGGGGGGGTCCTACAATGAGCAGTTCTTC	CASSPAGGSYNEQFF
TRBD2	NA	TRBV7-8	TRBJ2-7	TGTGCCAGCAGCAGAGGGACTAGCGGGGATGGGGAGCAGTACTTC	CASSRGTSGDGEQYF
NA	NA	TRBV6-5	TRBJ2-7	TGTGCCAGCAGCCCGTTTCGCCAGCGGGCAACGAGGTACTTC	CASSPFRQRATRYF
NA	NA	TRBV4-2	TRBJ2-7	TGTGCCAGCAGCCTAGTCGGGCAGGGCTCCTACGAGCAGTACTTC	CASSLVGQGSYEQYF
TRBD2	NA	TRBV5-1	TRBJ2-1	TGCGCCAGCAGCCCCCAAGGTAGCGGGGGGCGGGGCGAGCAGTTCTTC	CASSPQGSGGRGEQFF
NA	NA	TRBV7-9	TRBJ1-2	TGTGCCAGCAGCCCCCGGAGGGAGTATGGCTACACCTTC	CASSPRREYGYTF
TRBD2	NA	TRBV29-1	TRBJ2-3	TGCAGCGTTGAAGGTGTCCGGCGGGGGGCCAGCACAGATACGCAGTATTTT	CSVEGVRRGASTDTQYF